This T cell receptor beta chain was documented in a study of PD-1 blockade in classical Hodgkin lymphoma. Study-level information: It was nivolumab at 3 mg/kg, given intravenously every 2 weeks, that patients received.

The CDR3 covers 12 residues. Trimming took off 3 bases at V and 11 bases at J, with 14 bases between the two ends. Germline V gives CDR1 SGHDT, CDR2 YYEEEE. Assay used: immunoSEQ multiplex PCR; TCRdb lists only in-frame clones, some missing. The repertoire holds tens of thousands of clones, with around 90% as singletons. The study's findings and limits: Complete responders had baseline diversity similar to newly diagnosed patients. Possibly reflecting disease activity or prior therapy, repertoire differences have causes that remain undefined. Among the patients, those starting nivolumab under 1 year after ASCT were excluded.

With respect to this clone: Its antigen is not known.

Each of the patients experienced relapse following autologous stem cell transplantation, and their brentuximab vedotin exposure differed. The chain recombines TRBV5-6 with TRBJ1-1, with D unclear. Sequences were derived from peripheral blood mononuclear cells (PBMCs), sampled before the second cycle of nivolumab. The receptor was derived from a human donor with classical Hodgkin lymphoma. The CDR3 bases are TGTGCCAGCAGCTCCCCGGGCGGCTGGGCTTTCTTT. Translating gives CASSSPGGWAFF.